The clone carrying this T cell receptor beta chain has a count of ten or more. The antigen remains undetermined. These data originate in a study of Graves' ophthalmopathy and Graves' hyperthyroidism. Study conclusions and caveats: Appearing in blood as well were most expanded thyroid clonotypes above 0.001 frequency.

The CDR3 consists of 15 residues. Unmatched junction bases numbered 8, after V lost 1 base and J lost 8 bases. Looked up from germline, CDR1 is MDHEN and CDR2 is SYDVKM. Investigators amplified TCR beta CDR3 regions from RNA transcripts. Second-round multiplex PCR followed a first-round RT-PCR using HTBI primers. Via MiXCR, TCRdb re-called the multiplex PCR reads, giving one row per CDR3 protein. The table shows approximately 460,000 distinct CDR3 sequences, with under 15% occurring only once. The study enrolled ophthalmopathy donors with moderate-to-severe activity, CAS ≥3, NOSPECS ≥4 and duration under 3 months. A diagnosis was made from clinical symptoms together with serum thyroxine, TRAb, thyroid ultrasound and orbital computed tomography.

The genes are TRBV28 and TRBJ1-2; TRBD1 aligns across 9 bases. This TCR was recovered from a woman aged 25 to 39 with Graves' ophthalmopathy. Sequenced material: blood. DNA of the CDR3: TGTGCCAGCAGTTTATACCACAGGGGGCAGGGGGGCTACACCTTC. Translating it yields CASSLYHRGQGGYTF.